Listed below are T cell receptor beta chains from one sample, sequenced in a study of blood T cells in healthy people across ages. TCRdb re-called the 5' RACE reads with MiXCR, one entry per CDR3 protein. This table has around 1,000,000 distinct CDR3 sequences, roughly two fifths appearing once. Sequencing was performed on blood. These receptors all stem from a man aged 18-30 years in good health. The CDR3 runs from the conserved cysteine through the conserved F or W. D genes are given only for firm matches. Expanded clones are given a class, and other clones once, few, many or no size at all.

TRBV27	few	TRBJ1-2	-	TGTGCCAGCAGTACTACGGACTTTTCCCATGGCTACACCTTC	CASSTTDFSHGYTF
TRBV10-2	-	TRBJ2-2	-	TGCGCCACCAAAGGGGTATCCGGGGAGCTGTTTTTT	CATKGVSGELFF
TRBV3-1	-	TRBJ1-1	-	TGTGCCAGCAGCCAAGATGCCAGCTACACTGAAGCTTTCTTT	CASSQDASYTEAFF
TRBV7-2	-	TRBJ2-1	-	TGTGCCAGCAGCAGACTAGTAGGCTACAATGAGCAGTTCTTC	CASSRLVGYNEQFF
TRBV28	-	TRBJ2-3	TRBD2	TGTGCCAGCAGTCTACTAGCGCAAGATACGCAGTATTTT	CASSLLAQDTQYF
TRBV18	-	TRBJ1-1	-	TGTGCCAGCTCACCACAAGGGCTTGAAAGAAACATTGAAGCTTTCTTT	CASSPQGLERNIEAFF
TRBV2	-	TRBJ1-1	-	TGTGCCAGCAACGAAGGTCGAGAAGCTTTCTTT	CASNEGREAFF
TRBV29-1	-	TRBJ1-2	-	TGCAGCGTTGTAGCGCCCTGGAACAGGGCTTCTAACTATGGCTACACCTTC	CSVVAPWNRASNYGYTF
TRBV4-1	-	TRBJ2-7	-	TGCGCCAGCAGCCAAGAGGGGGGTTTCTACGAGCAGTACTTC	CASSQEGGFYEQYF
TRBV27	-	TRBJ1-1	-	TGTGCCAGCAGTTTAACACTCCGGGGTCAGCTTTTGAACACTGAAGCTTTCTTT	CASSLTLRGQLLNTEAFF
TRBV3-1	few	TRBJ2-1	TRBD2	TGTGCCAGCAGCCCCCGGCTGAGGGAGGGCGAGCAGTTCTTC	CASSPRLREGEQFF
TRBV20-1	many	TRBJ2-4	-	TGCAGTGCTTTCGAAGGCTTAGCCAAAAACATTCAGTACTTC	CSAFEGLAKNIQYF
TRBV29-1	-	TRBJ2-1	-	TGCAGCGTTGAAGCTCCGGACGGCTCCTACAATGAGCAGTTCTTC	CSVEAPDGSYNEQFF
TRBV4-3	-	TRBJ2-3	-	TGCGCCAGCAGCCAAGATTTATCGGGTGGGTCGCAGTATTTT	CASSQDLSGGSQYF
TRBV4-3	-	TRBJ2-1	-	TGCGCCAGCAGCCAAGTTGGCTCCTACAATGAGCAGTTCTTC	CASSQVGSYNEQFF
TRBV20-1	few	TRBJ1-2	-	TGCAGCCTTGGAAGCAATCGGGGCAGCTTCAACTATGGCTACACCTTC	CSLGSNRGSFNYGYTF
TRBV5-6	-	TRBJ2-7	TRBD1	TGTGCCAGCAGCTTGGAGGACAGGCGCTCCTACGAGCAGTACTTC	CASSLEDRRSYEQYF
TRBV7-9	many	TRBJ1-2	-	TGTGCCAGCAGCTTAAGCCACGGAGCGCGGGATGGCTACACCTTC	CASSLSHGARDGYTF
TRBV20-1	-	TRBJ1-1	TRBD1	TGCAGTGCTAAAACACAGGGGGAAGCTTTCTTT	CSAKTQGEAFF
TRBV3-1	-	TRBJ1-2	-	TGTGCCAGCAGCCCCCCGCAGTGGGCCTATGGCTACACCTTC	CASSPPQWAYGYTF
TRBV3-1	-	TRBJ1-1	-	TGTGCCAGCAGCCTCGGGGGGGGGAGCAAAGCTTTCTTT	CASSLGGGSKAFF
TRBV6-5	many	TRBJ2-5	-	TGTGCCAGCAGCTCACGTCGGGGCCAAGAGACCCAGTACTTC	CASSSRRGQETQYF
TRBV28	few	TRBJ2-3	-	TGTGCCAGCAGTCCCCACTTGGGGGCCAGCACAGATACGCAGTATTTT	CASSPHLGASTDTQYF
TRBV6-2/TRBV6-3	-	TRBJ1-2	-	TGTGCCAGCAGCCACGGGGACTACAGAGGCTACACCTTC	CASSHGDYRGYTF
TRBV9	-	TRBJ2-3	TRBD1	TGTGCCAGCAGCGTGGGGACAGGGGTTAGCACAGATACGCAGTATTTT	CASSVGTGVSTDTQYF
TRBV29-1	few	TRBJ1-2	-	TGCAGCGTTTCAGGGCCAACCTATGGCTACACCTTC	CSVSGPTYGYTF
TRBV9	-	TRBJ2-1	-	TGTGCCAGCAGCGTAGGAGCCGGGCGGGGAACCTACGAGCAGTTCTTC	CASSVGAGRGTYEQFF
TRBV12-3/TRBV12-4	many	TRBJ2-5	-	TGTGCCAGCAGTTTCTTAGGGCGGGAGACCCAGTACTTC	CASSFLGRETQYF
TRBV28	-	TRBJ2-7	-	TGTGCCAGCAGTTTCACACATACAGGGATCCACGAGCAGTACTTC	CASSFTHTGIHEQYF
TRBV9	once	TRBJ2-2	TRBD1	TGTACCAGCAGACCACGGCAGGGGGCGAACACCGGGGAGCTGTTTTTT	CTSRPRQGANTGELFF
TRBV29-1	-	TRBJ2-4	-	TGCAGCGTTGAAGAGGCGGTTGGAAACATTCAGTACTTC	CSVEEAVGNIQYF
TRBV20-1	-	TRBJ2-7	TRBD2	TGCAGCCGCGGGGGTTACGAGCAGTACTTC	CSRGGYEQYF
TRBV20-1	-	TRBJ1-5	-	TGCAGTGCTAGAGATCTCAGGGACGGCAATCAGCCCCAGCATTTT	CSARDLRDGNQPQHF
TRBV6-2/TRBV6-3	-	TRBJ2-1	TRBD1	TGTGCCAGCAGACTTGACAGGGGGCGTCGCAATGAGCAGTTCTTC	CASRLDRGRRNEQFF
TRBV4-2	-	TRBJ2-3	-	TGTGCCAGCAGCCAAGACTCCCCGGCAGATACGCAGTATTTT	CASSQDSPADTQYF
TRBV7-9	few	TRBJ2-5	TRBD1	TGTGCCAGCAACCCACAGGGGAAAGAGACCCAGTACTTC	CASNPQGKETQYF
TRBV27	-	TRBJ1-1	-	TGTGCCAGCGGAAAGGCCGTAGTGCAGGGTCCCACTGAAGCTTTCTTT	CASGKAVVQGPTEAFF
TRBV14	few	TRBJ2-1	-	TGTGCCAGCCAATTGGGGGGAAGCTCCTACAATGAGCAGTTCTTC	CASQLGGSSYNEQFF
TRBV6-4	few	TRBJ2-1	TRBD1	TGTGCCAGCAGTCCTACAGGGGAGTCCTACAATGAGCAGTTCTTC	CASSPTGESYNEQFF
TRBV6-2/TRBV6-3	-	TRBJ1-5	TRBD1	TGTGCCAGCAAATTCCAGACAGGGAGCAATCAGCCCCAGCATTTT	CASKFQTGSNQPQHF
TRBV5-1	-	TRBJ1-2	-	TGCGCCAGCAGCTCACCCACCGGCTATGGCTACACCTTC	CASSSPTGYGYTF
TRBV25-1	few	TRBJ1-2	-	TGTGCCAGCAGGGGAGCCCCAAACTATGGCTACACCTTC	CASRGAPNYGYTF
TRBV20-1	many	TRBJ1-2	-	TGCAGTGCTAAACTGGACAGCTCTAACTATGGCTACACCTTC	CSAKLDSSNYGYTF
TRBV7-9	few	TRBJ2-1	-	TGTGCCAGCAGCATCTTGGGGCGGATACAGTTCTTC	CASSILGRIQFF
TRBV18	-	TRBJ1-5	TRBD1	TGTGCCAGCTCACCACAGCCGGGACAGGGAAATCAGCCCCAGCATTTT	CASSPQPGQGNQPQHF
TRBV7-7	-	TRBJ2-1	-	TGTGCTAGCAGCCAACCGTCCTGGGTGAATGAGCAGTTCTTC	CASSQPSWVNEQFF